These 21 T cell receptor beta chains were sequenced from one sample in a study of blood T cell repertoires in COVID-19. Measured with immunoSEQ multiplex PCR; TCRdb has only the in-frame clones, and not every one. The data show over 200,000 clones, approximately 90% seen once. The source material was peripheral blood. The source of these receptors is a man between 25 and 39 years old with COVID-19, enrolled during active disease.

The chain joins TRBV5-5 to TRBJ2-7, with 9 bases lining up with TRBD1. CDR1 and CDR2 from the germline V gene are SGHKS and YYEKEE (reference sequence). The ends lost 0 bases at V and 2 bases at J; junction bases unmatched: 3. The CDR3 covers 15 residues. DNA for the CDR3: TGTGCCAGCAGCTTGGTGGGGACAGGGACCTACGAGCAGTACTTC. Translation: CASSLVGTGTYEQYF.

This clone was picked up one time. The gene calls are TRBV19 and TRBJ2-7; 8 bases match TRBD1. This CDR3 has 13 residues. The germline V gene has CDR1 LNHDA and CDR2 SQIVND (reference sequence). V shed 5 bases, J shed 5 bases, and the junction held 5 bases outside the gene matches. The CDR3 reads CASSGDRGNEQYF. DNA of the CDR3: TGTGCCAGTAGTGGTGACAGGGGAAACGAGCAGTACTTC.

The rearrangement links TRBV12-3 or TRBV12-4 to TRBJ1-2; D is uncertain. The CDR3 has 13 amino acids. Trimming removed 5 bases at V and 4 bases at J, with 11 bases between. The CDR3 sequence: CASSNNAFYGYTF. The CDR3 DNA reads TGTGCCAGCAGTAACAACGCCTTCTATGGCTACACCTTC.

The J gene is TRBJ1-2, the V gene TRBV27; no reliable D call. Germline CDR1 reads MNHEY; CDR2 reads SMNVEV (reference sequence). Trimming pared 2 bases from V and 8 bases from J, leaving 9 bases between. The CDR3 sequence is 12 residues long. CDR3 bases: TGTGCCAGCAGTTTAGCAGGATTCGGCTACACCTTC. Its protein is CASSLAGFGYTF.

The CDR3: CASSLSVGGNYGYTF. The DNA for the CDR3 is TGTGCCAGCAGTTTATCGGTAGGGGGCAACTATGGCTACACCTTC. J is TRBJ1-2 and V is TRBV27; 7 nucleotides match TRBD1. The germline V gene has CDR1 MNHEY and CDR2 SMNVEV (reference sequence). The junction had 3 bases not matched to a gene; V was cut back by 0 bases and J by 2 bases. The CDR3 has 15 amino acids.

This rearrangement joins TRBV12-5 to TRBJ1-5; TRBD1 agrees at 8 bases. The CDR3 totals 14 residues. Germline V gene lookup returns CDR1 LGHNT and CDR2 FRNRAP. V lost 7 bases, J lost 6 bases, and 8 bases stayed unmatched. Written as DNA, the CDR3 is TGTGCTAGTGTTGTAGCAGGGGGCTCTCAGCCCCAGCATTTT. It specifies CASVVAGGSQPQHF.

This clone was observed a single time. V gene TRBV19 combines with J gene TRBJ2-1, with D possibly matching TRBD2 (5 bases). The V end was cut by 3 bases, the J end by 2 bases, with 14 bases between. The CDR3 runs to 16 residues. Germline-derived CDR1 and CDR2 are LNHDA and SQIVND (reference sequence). Here the CDR3 DNA reads TGTGCCAGTAGTATTCTCCCACGGGATACCTACAATGAGCAGTTCTTC. Its protein product is CASSILPRDTYNEQFF.

The chain is built from TRBV6-5 and TRBJ2-2; TRBD1 agrees at 9 bases. V lost 5 bases to trimming and J lost 4 bases; unmatched junction nucleotides: 5. The CDR3 totals 15 residues. Germline assignment: CDR1 MNHEY and CDR2 SVGAGI. The CDR3 is CASSPGQGPTGELFF. For the CDR3, the DNA is TGTGCCAGCAGTCCGGGACAGGGACCCACCGGGGAGCTGTTTTTT.

The table lists this clone with a count of one. The CDR3 sequence: CASISSTADGNTIYF. The CDR3 DNA reads TGTGCCAGCATCTCAAGCACCGCTGATGGAAACACCATATATTTT. The V gene is TRBV28, the J gene TRBJ1-3; D is undetermined. Germline CDR1 and CDR2: MDHEN and SYDVKM. The CDR3 has 15 residues. The V gene lost 7 bases and the J gene lost 3 bases, with 16 bases spanning the gap.

J is TRBJ2-3 and V is TRBV15, with a tentative D call TRBD2 (5 bases). This CDR3 has 14 residues. The germline V gene has CDR1 LNHNV and CDR2 YYDKDF (reference sequence). V lost 2 bases to trimming and J lost 1 base, with 7 bases between them. The CDR3 nucleotides are TGTGCCACCAGCAGACTACTAGGCACAGATACGCAGTATTTT. Encoded protein: CATSRLLGTDTQYF.

The chain uses TRBV6-2 or TRBV6-3 and TRBJ2-7; TRBD2 matches 11 bases. V lost 2 bases, J lost 8 bases, and 5 bases stayed unmatched. CDR3 length: 14 residues. CDR1 and CDR2 (germline): MNHEY, SVGEGT. This chain's CDR3 is CASSYQGLADQQYF. The DNA for the CDR3 is TGTGCCAGCAGTTACCAGGGACTAGCGGACCAGCAGTACTTC.

The chain uses TRBV4-3 and TRBJ1-5; tentative D call: TRBD1 (6 bases). The V gene lost 5 bases and the J gene lost 5 bases, with 13 bases spanning the gap. Germline CDR1 and CDR2: LGHNA and YSLEER. The CDR3 length is 14 residues. Here the CDR3 reads CASSGGREYQPQHF. In DNA form, the CDR3 reads TGCGCCAGCAGCGGGGGCAGGGAATATCAGCCCCAGCATTTT.

This chain links TRBV29-1 with TRBJ1-1, with D possibly matching TRBD1 (6 bases). CDR1 and CDR2 (germline): SQVTM, ANQGSEA. With 5 bases removed from V and 8 bases from J, the gap between germline ends came to 12 bases. The CDR3 has 11 residues. CDR3 coding DNA: TGCAGCGTTTACACAGGGTTAGAAGCTTTCTTT. Translated: CSVYTGLEAFF.

CDR3 sequence: CASSAYRGSPEAFF. The DNA for the CDR3 is TGTGCCAGTAGTGCCTACAGGGGATCGCCTGAAGCTTTCTTT. V is TRBV19 and J is TRBJ1-1; 7 bases are shared with TRBD1. V was clipped by 5 bases and J by 6 bases; unmatched bases: 9. This CDR3 is 14 amino acids long. In germline, CDR1 is LNHDA, CDR2 SQIVND (reference sequence).

The V gene is TRBV18, the J gene TRBJ1-2, with 7 nucleotides matching TRBD1. Germline V CDR1 and CDR2: KGHSH, LQKENI. The CDR3 is 15 residues long. V lost 3 bases, J lost 4 bases, and 8 bases stayed unmatched. This chain's CDR3 is CASSPTGTELYGYTF. The CDR3, as DNA: TGTGCCAGCTCACCCACCGGGACAGAGCTCTATGGCTACACCTTC.

This clone was recorded only once. The junction departs from germline at one end; a sequencing error may be responsible. The chain joins TRBV11-3 to TRBJ2-3; possible D gene TRBD1, 5 bases. CDR3 length: 14 residues. The V gene's germline CDR1 is SGHNT and CDR2 YENEEA. This CDR3 is CASSPTSSTGTQYF. The CDR3 DNA sequence: TGTGCCAGCAGCCCGACATCAAGCACAGGTACGCAGTATTTT.

This clone was counted once. This CDR3 reads CATRDYSNQPQHF. In nucleotides, the CDR3 is TGTGCTACGAGGGATTATAGCAATCAGCCCCAGCATTTT. The chain employs TRBV12-3 or TRBV12-4 and TRBJ1-5; D remains unclear. This CDR3 spans 13 amino acids.

The chain joins TRBV11-2 to TRBJ1-2; tentative D call: TRBD1 (6 bases). CDR1 and CDR2 from the germline V gene are SGHAT and FQNNGV. The CDR3 covers 13 residues. Deletions cut 1 base from V and 8 bases from J, with 11 bases between. CDR3 protein: CASSLGGLQGYTF. The CDR3 nucleotides are TGTGCCAGCAGCTTAGGGGGGCTACAGGGCTACACCTTC.

The chain combines TRBV2 with TRBJ2-5, with D perhaps matching TRBD1 (5 bases). The CDR3 extends over 13 amino acids. CDR1 is SNHLY, CDR2 FYNNEI, per germline. Trimming cost V 5 bases and J 5 bases, with 12 bases left between them. Written as DNA, the CDR3 is TGTGCCAGCAGTAATTCAGGGCAGGAGACCCAGTACTTC. It encodes CASSNSGQETQYF.

V is TRBV11-2 and J is TRBJ2-2; 11 bases fit TRBD2. CDR1 SGHAT and CDR2 FQNNGV come from the germline V gene. The V segment lost 3 bases and the J segment 7 bases; nucleotides outside the gene matches: 13. The CDR3 sequence is 18 residues long. CDR3 DNA: TGTGCCAGCAGCTTCCCCCCACTAGCGGGAGTTTATCACGGGGAGCTGTTTTTT. As protein: CASSFPPLAGVYHGELFF. Filled out from reference TRBV11-2 and TRBJ2-2, the complete variable domain reads EAGVAQSPRYKIIEKRQSVAFWCNPISGHATLYWYQQILGQGPKLLIQFQNNGVVDDSQLPKDRFSAERLKGVDSTLKIQPAKLEDSAVYLCASSFPPLAGVYHGELFFGEGSRLTVL.

This chain joins TRBV5-4 and TRBJ1-2; no reliable D call. Germline V gives CDR1 SGHNT, CDR2 YYREEE (reference sequence). The CDR3 is 15 residues long. The ends were cut back, 4 bases at V and 4 bases at J, with 17 bases in the middle. This chain's CDR3 is CASSQDFRSPYGYTF. The CDR3 DNA reads as TGTGCCAGCAGCCAGGATTTTAGGTCCCCCTATGGCTACACCTTC.